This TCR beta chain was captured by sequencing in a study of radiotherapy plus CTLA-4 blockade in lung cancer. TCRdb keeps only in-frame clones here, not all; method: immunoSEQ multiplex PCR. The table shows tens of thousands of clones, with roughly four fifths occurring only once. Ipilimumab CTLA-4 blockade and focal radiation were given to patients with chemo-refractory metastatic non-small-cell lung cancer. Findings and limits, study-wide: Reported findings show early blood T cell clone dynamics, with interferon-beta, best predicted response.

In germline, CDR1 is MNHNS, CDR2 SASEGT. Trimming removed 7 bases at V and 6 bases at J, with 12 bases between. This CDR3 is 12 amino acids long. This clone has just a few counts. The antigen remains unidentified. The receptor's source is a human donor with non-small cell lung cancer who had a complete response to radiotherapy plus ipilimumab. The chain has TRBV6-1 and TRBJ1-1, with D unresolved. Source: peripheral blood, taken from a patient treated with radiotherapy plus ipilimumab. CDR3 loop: CASMGRLAEAFF. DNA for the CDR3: TGTGCCAGCATGGGCAGGCTCGCTGAAGCTTTCTTT.